This T cell receptor (beta chain) was recovered during a study of shared clonotypes between healthy human individuals. Libraries were prepared by immunoSEQ multiplex PCR; TCRdb keeps only in-frame clonotypes and omits some of them. The data hold around 690,000 clones, with around 90% observed a single time. CDR3 length: 12 residues. CDR1 and CDR2 (germline): SGDLS, YYNGEE. V lost 3 bases, J lost 4 bases, and 7 bases lay in between. This TCR came from a man between 18 and 35 years old in good health. Some clones in this sample may be carry-over from other donors' samples. The chain combines TRBV9 with TRBJ1-2; D gene ambiguous. The sequenced sample consisted of memory CD8+ T cells from PBMCs. As for subset: CD45RO+ cells pooled with CCR7-negative TemRA cells. In DNA, the CDR3 is TGTGCCAGCAGCGGCGACGGCTATGGCTACACCTTC. Translating gives CASSGDGYGYTF. Looking up the rest from reference TRBV9 and TRBJ1-2 gives the full variable domain: DSGVTQTPKHLITATGQRVTLRCSPRSGDLSVYWYQQSLDQGLQFLIQYYNGEERAKGNILERFSAQQFPDLHSELNLSSLELGDSALYFCASSGDGYGYTFGSGTRLTVV.